This T cell receptor (beta chain) was profiled in a study of Ad26.COV2.S vaccination and SARS-CoV-2 variants. Sequencing was performed with immunoSEQ multiplex PCR; in TCRdb, only in-frame clones are kept and a portion is missing. The sample holds over 110,000 clones, approximately 90% seen once. Notes on the study in general: People who got the vaccine had more spike-specific TCR breadth than people who got placebo.

The V gene end was trimmed by 5 bases and the J gene end by 7 bases; junction bases not matched to a gene: 9. Germline V gives CDR1 LGHDT, CDR2 YNNKEL (reference sequence). The CDR3 totals 14 residues. This clone was detected only once. Its antigen is unknown. Sequenced material: peripheral blood, taken after recovery from COVID-19. The chain has TRBV3-1 (or the pseudogene TRBV3-2) and TRBJ2-7; TRBD1 aligns across 9 bases. The receptor's source is a human donor who had recovered from COVID-19. The CDR3: CASSNRDRVREQYF. DNA of the CDR3: TGTGCCAGCAGCAACCGGGACAGGGTGCGAGAGCAGTACTTC.